This TCR beta chain was identified during a study of blood T cell repertoires in COVID-19 (dated by TCRdb to the early 2020s). For the wider study: Samples covering the acute and convalescent phases of COVID-19 were provided by collaborators in the United States, Italy and Spain. The material from the prospective study consisted of cDNA or gDNA derived from T cells, B-cell-depleted T cells, or PBMCs. Deeply sampled blood TCRbeta repertoires from subjects exposed to, actively infected with, or recovered from COVID-19 were included in the dataset. A freely available public database, intended as a resource for researchers studying the immune response to SARS-CoV-2, is where the repertoires were released. Samples came from the ongoing ImmuneRACE study (first 160 participants) plus 1,254 subjects from 6 global collaborators. The sample metadata nearly always contained a de-identified subject ID, COVID-19 status, age in years and sex. Where HLA class I and class II types were available, the types were taken from metadata supplied by the sample provider, not from assay-based typing. Overall study results and their limits: The quantity of clinical and demographic metadata differed by source and by participant and was supplied without curation.

The germline V gene gives CDR1 as SGHRS and CDR2 as YFSETQ. V loses 4 bases at its end and J loses 4 bases; junction bases beyond the gene matches: 11. The CDR3, cysteine through phenylalanine, is 15 amino acids long. The kept DNA is CDR3 alone, 45 bases in frame from the first base. The immunoSEQ Assay, a bias-controlled multiplex PCR, was used to amplify TCRbeta CDR3 regions from genomic DNA. The original pipeline was this. The number of nucleated cells in each sample was estimated from the amplification of reference gene primers within the assay. To quantify the absolute abundance of each unique TCRbeta CDR3 rearrangement, sequence reads were collapsed and filtered. For each sample, productive Simpson clonality was calculated as the square root of Simpson's diversity index over productive rearrangements. In TCRdb, the immuneACCESS table is reduced to in-frame sequences with V and J assigned. These tables do not hold every clone; where another copy was compared, an unresolved V gene accounts for under half, and the others remain unexplained. V and J calls and clone size come straight from that table; D and trimming were deduced from the DNA. The sample contains approximately 170,000 clones, just under 85% of them found a single time. Together, the top ten hold around 2.9% of the sample.

At one collaborating source in Seattle, patients were enrolled during active infection and were followed longitudinally through the course of disease. Collaborating institutions collected whole blood in K2EDTA tubes following their own protocols. For TCRbeta analysis, collaborators shipped samples in one of three forms: frozen whole blood, isolated PBMCs, or DNA extracted from either of those sample types. With respect to this clone: Its antigen is still unknown. It has no much larger one-base neighbor in the sample; base qualities were not kept.

The sequenced sample consisted of peripheral blood. This TCR came from a woman older than 75 with COVID-19, enrolled during active disease. The rearranged segments are TRBV5-1 and TRBJ2-7, and 7 bases in between align with TRBD2. The CDR3 corresponds to CASSGGAGLGYEQYF. DNA sequence: TGCGCCAGCAGCGGGGGAGCGGGATTAGGGTACGAGCAGTACTTC.